The 18 T cell receptor beta chains given below trace back to one sample, sequenced in a study of blood T cell repertoires in COVID-19 (dated by TCRdb to 2019 to 2021). The library was produced with the immunoSEQ multiplex PCR assay. In its TCRdb copy, this immuneACCESS table keeps in-frame sequences only and misses some clones. Where compared with another copy, unresolved V genes explain less than half of these, and the others have no known cause. A total of approximately 71,000 clones appear in this sample, 80% to 90% of them only once. 5.1% of the sample lies in the top ten. Sequencing input: peripheral blood. Receptors were obtained from a human donor in a cohort sampled during active COVID-19.

The chain couples TRBV11-2 to TRBJ1-2, with D perhaps TRBD1 (5 bases). Germline assignment: CDR1 SGHAT and CDR2 FQNNGV. Trimming took 0 bases from V and 2 from J, leaving 10 bases between them. This CDR3 spans 15 amino acids. The CDR3 nucleotides are TGTGCCAGCAGCTTAGAACGTGGGGGGAACTATGGCTACACCTTC. It translates to CASSLERGGNYGYTF.

The chain has TRBV28 and TRBJ1-3, with D maybe TRBD1 (6 bases). CDR3 length: 16 residues. Germline values: CDR1 MDHEN, CDR2 SYDVKM. Trimming cost V 5 bases and J 3 bases, with 17 bases left between them. This CDR3 reads CASSPPQGMGGNTIYF. In DNA form, the CDR3 reads TGTGCCAGCAGTCCTCCTCAGGGGATGGGTGGAAACACCATATATTTT.

The rearrangement joins TRBV6-2 or TRBV6-3 to TRBJ2-1; 7 nucleotides agree with TRBD2. Germline values: CDR1 MNHEY, CDR2 SVGEGT. The CDR3 extends over 18 amino acids. Unmatched junction bases numbered 8, after V lost 0 bases and J lost 0 bases. The CDR3 loop is CASSYSREGYGSYNEQFF. CDR3 nucleotide sequence: TGTGCCAGCAGTTACTCGAGGGAGGGCTATGGCTCCTACAATGAGCAGTTCTTC.

This chain joins TRBV7-9 and TRBJ2-7, with 9 bases aligning to TRBD1. Germline V CDR1 and CDR2: SEHNR, FQNEAQ (reference sequence). CDR3 length: 15 residues. V lost 9 bases to trimming and J lost 2 bases; unmatched junction nucleotides: 11. CDR3 bases: TGTGCCAGTTACGGACAGGGGCCCTCCACCTACGAGCAGTACTTC. This encodes CASYGQGPSTYEQYF.

This clone was seen just once. This rearrangement joins TRBV5-1 to TRBJ2-7; the match to TRBD1 covers 9 bases. Per germline, CDR1 SGHRS and CDR2 YFSETQ. This CDR3 region has 14 residues. The trim removed 0 bases at V and 4 bases at J, leaving 2 bases unmatched. CDR3 region: CASSLEGQGYEQYF. The CDR3 region has the DNA TGCGCCAGCAGCTTGGAGGGACAGGGTTACGAGCAGTACTTC. Together with reference TRBV5-1 and TRBJ2-7, the CDR3 gives the full variable domain: KAGVTQTPRYLIKTRGQQVTLSCSPISGHRSVSWYQQTPGQGLQFLFEYFSETQRNKGNFPGRFSGRQFSNSRSEMNVSTLELGDSALYLCASSLEGQGYEQYFGPGTRLTVT.

The chain recombines TRBV13 with TRBJ2-7; D is unresolved. V lost 2 bases and J lost 5, with 7 bases in between. Germline V gives CDR1 PRHDT, CDR2 FYEKMQ (reference sequence). The CDR3 is made up of 12 amino acids. As DNA, the CDR3 is TGTGCCAGCAGCTTACTGTCTAACGAGCAGTACTTC. Its translation is CASSLLSNEQYF.

The chain has TRBV7-2 and TRBJ2-5; TRBD1 matches at 7 bases. The CDR3 runs 15 residues. Germline loops: CDR1 SGHTA, CDR2 FQGNSA. V gave up 5 bases and J gave up 5 bases; unmatched junction bases: 11. CDR3 in amino acids: CASSPQGQRGETQYF. Here the CDR3 DNA reads TGTGCCAGCAGCCCCCAGGGACAGCGAGGGGAGACCCAGTACTTC.

The chain uses TRBV5-1 and TRBJ1-1, with D possibly being TRBD1 (6 bases). The germline V and J ends were trimmed by 4 bases and 3 bases, with 13 bases remaining between them. CDR1 is SGHRS, CDR2 YFSETQ, per germline. The CDR3 totals 14 residues. The CDR3 DNA is TGCGCCAGCAGCCCTAATGCAGGGGACACTGAAGCTTTCTTT. This sequence encodes CASSPNAGDTEAFF.

This clone was counted between two and nine times. The chain has TRBV4-2 and TRBJ2-7; D uncertain. The CDR3 extends over 14 amino acids. V lost 0 bases to trimming and J lost 3 bases, with 9 bases between them. In germline, CDR1 is LGHNA, CDR2 YNFKEQ. This CDR3 reads CASSQDQASYEQYF. In DNA, the CDR3 is TGTGCCAGCAGCCAAGATCAGGCCAGCTACGAGCAGTACTTC.

The V call is TRBV5-1, the J call TRBJ2-5, with 8 bases identical to TRBD1. The germline V gene has CDR1 SGHRS and CDR2 YFSETQ. The V gene end was trimmed by 1 base and the J gene end by 1 base; junction bases not matched to a gene: 0. CDR3 length: 14 amino acids. Here the CDR3 DNA reads TGCGCCAGCAGCTTGACAGGGGGCCAAGAGACCCAGTACTTC. Translation: CASSLTGGQETQYF.

The genes are TRBV30 and TRBJ1-6; 7 nucleotides line up with TRBD1. Losses at the gene ends were 2 bases for V and 10 bases for J; bases not matched to a gene: 5. The length of the CDR3 is 13 residues. Germline CDR1 GTSNPN, CDR2 SVGIG (reference sequence). The CDR3 here is CAWSPTGESPLHF. The CDR3 region has the DNA TGTGCCTGGAGTCCCACAGGGGAATCACCCCTCCACTTT.

In its sample, this clone was seen a few times. The chain employs TRBV18 and TRBJ1-5; D is possibly TRBD1 (6 bases). The CDR3 consists of 15 residues. Germline V gene lookup returns CDR1 KGHSH and CDR2 LQKENI. Trimming cost V 6 bases and J 1 base, with 13 bases left between them. This chain's CDR3 is CASSRGQGSNQPQHF. CDR3 DNA sequence: TGTGCCAGCTCCAGGGGCCAGGGGAGCAATCAGCCCCAGCATTTT.

The CDR3 DNA reads TGTGCCAGCAGGAGGGGTCGGGACAGGGGGGCCTCCACCTCCCTTGGCTACACCTTC. It encodes CASRRGRDRGASTSLGYTF. The V gene is TRBV28, the J gene TRBJ1-2; 11 nucleotides agree with TRBD1. With V trimmed by 6 bases and J by 7 bases, 22 bases remained unmatched. Germline CDR1 and CDR2: MDHEN and SYDVKM. The CDR3 has 19 amino acids.

The chain couples TRBV2 to TRBJ2-7; TRBD2 is a possible D gene (5 bases). CDR1 is SNHLY and CDR2 is FYNNEI in the germline V gene. Trimming took off 6 bases at V and 6 bases at J, with 27 bases between the two ends. The CDR3 totals 17 residues. DNA for the CDR3: TGTGCCAGCAGCAACGAGCAAGCGGACCCCTTAGGGCTCGAGCAGTACTTC. Translating it yields CASSNEQADPLGLEQYF. Full variable domain (remainder filled in from reference TRBV2 and TRBJ2-7): EPEVTQTPSHQVTQMGQEVILRCVPISNHLYFYWYRQILGQKVEFLVSFYNNEISEKSEIFDDQFSVERPDGSNFTLKIRSTKLEDSAMYFCASSNEQADPLGLEQYFGPGTRLTVT.

This clone appeared a few times. In nucleotides, the CDR3 is TGTGCCAGCAGCTTTGCGGGAGGGGAGCAGTACTTC. This gives the protein CASSFAGGEQYF. The V gene is TRBV11-2, the J gene TRBJ2-7; 9 positions match TRBD2. After removal of 3 bases from V and 7 bases from J, the junction contained 1 base not matched to a gene. Germline values: CDR1 SGHAT, CDR2 FQNNGV. The CDR3 extends over 12 amino acids. Full variable domain (rest looked up from reference TRBV11-2 and TRBJ2-7): EAGVAQSPRYKIIEKRQSVAFWCNPISGHATLYWYQQILGQGPKLLIQFQNNGVVDDSQLPKDRFSAERLKGVDSTLKIQPAKLEDSAVYLCASSFAGGEQYFGPGTRLTVT.

The V gene is TRBV7-9, the J gene TRBJ2-5; 8 nucleotides line up with TRBD2. The trim removed 6 bases at V and 4 bases at J, leaving 10 bases unmatched. The CDR3 is 15 residues long. Germline loops: CDR1 SEHNR, CDR2 FQNEAQ (reference sequence). CDR3 DNA: TGTGCCAGCAGTTTTCTGGCGGGAGGTGGAGAGACCCAGTACTTC. Translation gives CASSFLAGGGETQYF.

The genes are TRBV3-1 (or the pseudogene TRBV3-2) and TRBJ2-5; tentatively, D is TRBD1 (6 bases). Germline CDR1 is LGHDT and CDR2 is YNNKEL (reference sequence). The CDR3 has 16 amino acids. The germline V and J ends were trimmed by 0 bases and 5 bases, with 16 bases remaining between them. CDR3 loop: CASSQDWAGQGETQYF. The CDR3 nucleotides read TGTGCCAGCAGCCAAGATTGGGCGGGCCAGGGGGAGACCCAGTACTTC.

DNA for the CDR3: TGTGCCATCAGTGAGGGGCCGGGACAGGGGTTGAACACTGAAGCTTTCTTT. Translation: CAISEGPGQGLNTEAFF. The chain employs TRBV10-3 and TRBJ1-1; 10 nucleotides match TRBD1. V was pared by 2 bases and J by 0 bases, with 6 bases of the junction left unmatched. The CDR3 contains 17 residues. CDR1 and CDR2 (germline): ENHRY, SYGVKD.